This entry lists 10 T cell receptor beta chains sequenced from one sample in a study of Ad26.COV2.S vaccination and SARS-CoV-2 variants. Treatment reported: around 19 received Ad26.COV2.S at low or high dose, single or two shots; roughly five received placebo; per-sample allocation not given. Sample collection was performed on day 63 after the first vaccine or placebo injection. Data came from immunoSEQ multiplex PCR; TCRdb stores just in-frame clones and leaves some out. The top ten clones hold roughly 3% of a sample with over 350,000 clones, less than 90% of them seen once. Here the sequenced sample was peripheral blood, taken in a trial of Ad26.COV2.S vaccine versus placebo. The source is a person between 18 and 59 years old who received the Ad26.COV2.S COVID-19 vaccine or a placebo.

In DNA form, the CDR3 reads TGTGCCAGCAGTGTGACAGGGGTGACTGGGGCCAACGTCCTGACTTTC. Translating gives CASSVTGVTGANVLTF. The gene calls are TRBV27 and TRBJ2-6, with 8 bases lining up with TRBD1. This CDR3 has 16 amino acids. Germline V CDR1 and CDR2: MNHEY, SMNVEV (reference sequence). After removal of 5 bases from V and 2 bases from J, the junction contained 5 bases not matched to a gene.

CDR3 coding DNA: TGCAGCGTTCCCGGTGACAGCAATGAAAAACTGTTTTTT. This sequence encodes CSVPGDSNEKLFF. The chain uses TRBV29-1 and TRBJ1-4; D is possibly TRBD1 (5 bases). Trimming shortened V by 5 bases and J by 5 bases, and 12 bases separated the two germline ends. CDR1 is SQVTM and CDR2 is ANQGSEA in the germline V gene. The CDR3 runs to 13 residues.

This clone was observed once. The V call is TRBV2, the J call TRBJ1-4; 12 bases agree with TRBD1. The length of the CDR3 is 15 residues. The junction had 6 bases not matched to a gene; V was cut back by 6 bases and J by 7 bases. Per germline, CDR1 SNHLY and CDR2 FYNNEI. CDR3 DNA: TGTGCCAGCAGGAGGGGGGACAGGGGGCCTGAAAAACTGTTTTTT. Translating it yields CASRRGDRGPEKLFF.

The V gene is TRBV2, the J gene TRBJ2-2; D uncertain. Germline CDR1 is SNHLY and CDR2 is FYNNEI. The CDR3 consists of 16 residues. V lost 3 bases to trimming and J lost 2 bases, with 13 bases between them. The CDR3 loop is CASSDFSGYNTGELFF. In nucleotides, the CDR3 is TGTGCCAGCAGTGATTTCTCAGGCTATAACACCGGGGAGCTGTTTTTT. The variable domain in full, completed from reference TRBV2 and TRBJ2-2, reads EPEVTQTPSHQVTQMGQEVILRCVPISNHLYFYWYRQILGQKVEFLVSFYNNEISEKSEIFDDQFSVERPDGSNFTLKIRSTKLEDSAMYFCASSDFSGYNTGELFFGEGSRLTVL.

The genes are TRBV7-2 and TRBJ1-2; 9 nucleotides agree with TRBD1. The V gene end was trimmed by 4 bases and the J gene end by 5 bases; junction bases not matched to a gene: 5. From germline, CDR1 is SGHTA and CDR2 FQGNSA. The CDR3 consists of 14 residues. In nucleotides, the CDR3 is TGTGCCAGCAGCTCGGAGGGACAGGGTTATGGCTACACCTTC. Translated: CASSSEGQGYGYTF.

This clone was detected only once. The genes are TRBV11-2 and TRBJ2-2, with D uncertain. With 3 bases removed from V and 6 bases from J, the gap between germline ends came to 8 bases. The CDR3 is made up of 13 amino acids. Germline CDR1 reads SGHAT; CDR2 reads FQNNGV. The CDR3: CASSLFDPGELFF. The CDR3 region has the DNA TGTGCCAGCAGCTTGTTTGACCCCGGGGAGCTGTTTTTT.

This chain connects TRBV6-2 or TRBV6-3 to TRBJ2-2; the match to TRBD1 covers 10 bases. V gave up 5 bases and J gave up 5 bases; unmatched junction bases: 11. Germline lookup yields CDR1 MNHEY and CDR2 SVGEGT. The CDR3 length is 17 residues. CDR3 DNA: TGTGCCAGCAGTCCCCGTGGGACAGGGGTTCTTACCGGGGAGCTGTTTTTT. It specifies CASSPRGTGVLTGELFF.

CDR3: CASSSQGGWEKLFF. CDR3 sequence (DNA): TGTGCCAGCAGTTCCCAGGGTGGATGGGAAAAACTGTTTTTT. This chain connects TRBV6-5 to TRBJ1-4, with D perhaps matching TRBD1 (5 bases). The CDR3 runs 14 residues. The germline V and J ends were trimmed by 4 bases and 8 bases, with 14 bases remaining between them. From germline, CDR1 is MNHEY and CDR2 SVGAGI.

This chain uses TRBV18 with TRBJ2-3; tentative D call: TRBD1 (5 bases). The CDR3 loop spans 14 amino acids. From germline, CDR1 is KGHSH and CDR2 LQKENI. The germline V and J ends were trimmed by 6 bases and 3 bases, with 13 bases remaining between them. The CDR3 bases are TGTGCCAGCTCCACGGCGCAGGGAACAGATACGCAGTATTTT. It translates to CASSTAQGTDTQYF.

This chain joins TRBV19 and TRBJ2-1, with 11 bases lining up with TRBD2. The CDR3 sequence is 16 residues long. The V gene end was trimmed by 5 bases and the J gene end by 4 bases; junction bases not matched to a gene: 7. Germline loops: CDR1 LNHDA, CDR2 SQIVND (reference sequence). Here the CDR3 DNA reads TGTGCCAGTAGTCTCCAGGGACTAGCGGAGTACAATGAGCAGTTCTTC. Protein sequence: CASSLQGLAEYNEQFF.